The 9 T cell receptor beta chains below all came from one sample that was sequenced in a study of regulatory T cells in long-lasting Graves disease. The time point: persistent/refractory GD, antithyroid drugs over 5 years with positive TRAb. With RNA extracted from PBMCs as input, the TCR library was made. Sequencing libraries for TCR beta were prepared with iRepertoire HTBI primers and Arm-PCR of CDR3 regions. TCRdb re-called the multiplex PCR reads with MiXCR, one entry per CDR3 protein. The sample lists 350,000 to 500,000 distinct CDR3 sequences, around 23% occurring once. The sequences come from peripheral blood mononuclear cells (PBMCs), collected when the disease was refractory, from a patient treated with antithyroid drugs. These receptors were obtained from a female donor with Graves disease.

In this sample, this clonotype turned up many times. The CDR3 DNA sequence: TGTGCCAGCAGTTTAGGGACAGGGGGTGATGGCTACACCTTC. This codes for CASSLGTGGDGYTF. J is TRBJ1-2 and V is TRBV28, with TRBD1 identical over 11 bases. V lost 2 bases to trimming and J lost 6 bases; unmatched junction nucleotides: 2. The CDR3 runs 14 residues. The germline V gene has CDR1 MDHEN and CDR2 SYDVKM.

In its sample, this clonotype was seen a few times. V usage is TRBV5-1 and J usage is TRBJ2-7; D perhaps matches TRBD2 (6 bases). The V end lost 4 bases, the J end lost 5 bases, and 13 bases lay between the germline ends. CDR3 length: 13 residues. Looked up from germline, CDR1 is SGHRS and CDR2 is YFSETQ. The DNA of the CDR3 is TGCGCCAGCAGCATCACAGGAGGGAACGAGCAGTACTTC. As protein: CASSITGGNEQYF.

This clonotype was seen ten or more times. V is TRBV27 and J is TRBJ2-1, with 11 positions matching TRBD2. The CDR3 covers 17 residues. Germline V gene sequence: CDR1 MNHEY, CDR2 SMNVEV (reference sequence). V was clipped by 1 base and J by 5 bases; unmatched bases: 7. The CDR3 here is CASSLFPGLAVDNEQFF. CDR3 coding DNA: TGTGCCAGCAGTTTATTCCCGGGACTAGCGGTTGACAATGAGCAGTTCTTC.

This clonotype was found many times. The J gene is TRBJ2-2, the V gene TRBV6-5; D gene ambiguous. The CDR3 has 15 amino acids. Germline loops: CDR1 MNHEY, CDR2 SVGAGI. V shed 1 base and J shed 1 base, with 7 bases lying between them. In DNA form, the CDR3 reads TGTGCCAGCAGTTACTGGGTTGTGAACACCGGGGAGCTGTTTTTT. The encoded protein is CASSYWVVNTGELFF.

Concerning this clonotype: A much more abundant neighbour one base away suggests this may be a read error. The chain links TRBV7-8 to TRBJ1-5; 7 bases are shared with TRBD1. CDR1 and CDR2 from the germline V gene are SGHVS and FQNEAQ. The CDR3 is 14 residues long. The CDR3 DNA reads as TGTGCCAGCAGCTCCGGGACAGCGGATCAGCCCCGGCATTTT. Translating gives CASSSGTADQPRHF.

The V call is TRBV24-1, the J call TRBJ2-7, with D perhaps matching TRBD1 (5 bases). The CDR3 has 15 amino acids. CDR1 and CDR2 from the germline V gene are KGHDR and SFDVKD. The ends were cut back, 4 bases at V and 2 bases at J, with 14 bases in the middle. CDR3 protein: CATSEIGVLTYEQYF. For the CDR3, the DNA is TGTGCCACCAGTGAAATAGGGGTCCTGACCTACGAGCAGTACTTC.

This rearrangement joins TRBV6-1 to TRBJ2-1, with TRBD2 identical over 9 bases. The germline V gene encodes CDR1 MNHNS and CDR2 SASEGT. This CDR3 region has 18 residues. V was clipped by 4 bases and J by 7 bases; unmatched bases: 17. CDR3 bases: TGTGCCAGCAGTGTTCTCCGTCCGACTAGCGGCGGGGGGAATGAGCAGTTCTTC. This gives the protein CASSVLRPTSGGGNEQFF.

This clonotype showed up many times. The chain has TRBV2 and TRBJ1-6, with D uncertain. Germline CDR1 is SNHLY and CDR2 is FYNNEI. V lost 6 bases, J lost 8 bases, and 14 bases lay in between. This CDR3 has 14 residues. The CDR3: CASSDAYSDSPLHF. CDR3 nucleotides: TGTGCCAGCAGCGATGCCTATTCTGATTCACCCCTCCACTTT.

This chain links TRBV7-9 with TRBJ2-6; D may be TRBD1 (6 bases). This CDR3 region has 15 residues. Trimming removed 5 bases from V and 4 bases from J, with 12 bases in between. Germline CDR1 and CDR2: SEHNR and FQNEAQ (reference sequence). CDR3 region: CASSTGISGANVLTF. The CDR3 nucleotides read TGTGCCAGCAGCACAGGGATCTCGGGGGCCAACGTCCTGACTTTC.